This TCR beta chain was sequenced for a study of blood T cell repertoires in COVID-19 (dated by TCRdb to the early 2020s). Concerning the study at large: Samples from collaborators originated in the United States, Italy and Spain and spanned both the acute and convalescent phases of COVID-19. Deeply sampled blood TCRbeta repertoires from subjects exposed to, actively infected with, or recovered from COVID-19 were included in the dataset. A de-identified subject ID, COVID-19 status, age in years and sex were almost always included in the sample metadata. Where HLA class I and class II types were available, the types were taken from metadata supplied by the sample provider, not from assay-based typing. The material from the prospective study consisted of cDNA or gDNA derived from T cells, B-cell-depleted T cells, or PBMCs. The samples were drawn from the first 160 participants of the ongoing ImmuneRACE study and from more than 1,000 subjects provided by 6 global collaborators. A freely available public database, intended as a resource for researchers studying the immune response to SARS-CoV-2, is where the repertoires were released.

Note on this clone: No antigen is known for it. Base qualities are not at hand, and no much larger clone is one base apart.

TCRbeta CDR3 regions were amplified from genomic DNA by means of the immunoSEQ Assay, a bias-controlled multiplex PCR. As for the original processing: The number of nucleated cells in each sample was estimated by amplification of reference gene primers within the assay. To quantify the absolute abundance of each unique TCRbeta CDR3 rearrangement, sequence reads were collapsed and filtered. For each sample, productive Simpson clonality was calculated by taking the square root of Simpson's diversity index across productive rearrangements. TCRdb took over this immuneACCESS table, retaining in-frame rearrangements with V and J assigned. Such tables are incomplete; in checked studies, under half of the missing clones stem from an unresolved V gene, and the remainder is unexplained. Clone size and the V and J calls come from that table; the DNA yielded D and trimming. The sample yields some 200,000 clones; under 90% were counted once. The top ten clones comprise 5.9% of the sample.

Via the germline V gene (reference sequence), CDR1 is LNHDA and CDR2 SQIVND. V is pared back by 6 bases and J by 7 bases, with 18 bases lying between the germline termini. The CDR3 runs 15 amino acids, cysteine and phenylalanine included. The CDR3 DNA has 45 bases and is translated from base 1. Broad study findings and their caveats: The amount of clinical and demographic metadata varied by source and participant and was provided uncurated.

Collaborating institutions collected whole blood in K2EDTA tubes following their own protocols. For TCRbeta analysis, collaborators shipped samples in one of three forms: frozen whole blood, isolated PBMCs, or DNA extracted from either of those sample types. Recombination linked TRBV19 to TRBJ1-4, and perhaps TRBD1 as D gene, on 6 matching bases. This TCR was recovered from a man aged 80 or over with acute or convalescent COVID-19. The sequencing sample was made of peripheral blood. The CDR3 sequence is CASSLGAGTAEKLFF. The DNA sequence is TGTGCCAGTAGCCTGGGGGCAGGAACCGCTGAAAAACTGTTTTTT. Supplemented by the reference TRBV19 and TRBJ1-4 proteins around the CDR3, the complete variable domain is DGGITQSPKYLFRKEGQNVTLSCEQNLNHDAMYWYRQDPGQGLRLIYYSQIVNDFQKGDIAEGYSVSREKKESFPLTVTSAQKNPTAFYLCASSLGAGTAEKLFFGSGTQLSVL.